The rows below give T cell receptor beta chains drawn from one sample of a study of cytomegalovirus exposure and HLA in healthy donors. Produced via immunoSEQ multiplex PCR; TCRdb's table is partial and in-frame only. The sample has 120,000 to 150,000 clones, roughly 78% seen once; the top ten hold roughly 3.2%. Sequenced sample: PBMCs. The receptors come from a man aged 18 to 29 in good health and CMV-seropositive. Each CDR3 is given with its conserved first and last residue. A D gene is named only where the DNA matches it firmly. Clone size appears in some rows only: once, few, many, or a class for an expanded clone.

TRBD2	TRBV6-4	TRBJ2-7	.	TGTGCCAGCCCGAAGGGCAGCGGGAGGCCCGCCTACGAGCAGTACTTC	CASPKGSGRPAYEQYF
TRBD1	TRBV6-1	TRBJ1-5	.	TGTGCCAGCAGCGCGGGACAGGGCATTAATCAGCCCCAGCATTTT	CASSAGQGINQPQHF
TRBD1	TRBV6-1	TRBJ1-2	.	TGTGCCAGCAGTGAAGGGATCAATTCAGGGGGGATCTATGGCTACACCTTC	CASSEGINSGGIYGYTF
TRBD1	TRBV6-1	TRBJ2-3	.	TGTGCCAGCAAAGTCGGACAGGGGAATACAGATACGCAGTATTTT	CASKVGQGNTDTQYF
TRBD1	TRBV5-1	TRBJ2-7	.	TGCGCCAGCAGCTTGTCAGGGGGCCCCAGCTACGAGCAGTACTTC	CASSLSGGPSYEQYF
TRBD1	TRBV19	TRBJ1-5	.	TGTGCCAGTAGTATCATCGGGACAGAGAATCAGCCCCAGCATTTT	CASSIIGTENQPQHF
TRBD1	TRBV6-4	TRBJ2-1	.	TGTGCCAGCAGTGTCGGCAGGGGGAATGAGCAGTTCTTC	CASSVGRGNEQFF
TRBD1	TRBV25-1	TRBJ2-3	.	TGTGCCAGCAGTGAAGGGGACAGGGGCACAGATACGCAGTATTTT	CASSEGDRGTDTQYF
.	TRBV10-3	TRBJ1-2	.	TGTGCCATCAGTGAGCCACGACAGAATGGCTACACCTTC	CAISEPRQNGYTF
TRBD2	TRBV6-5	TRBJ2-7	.	TGTGCCAGCAGTTCCGGACTAGCGGGGTTTACCTACGAGCAGTACTTC	CASSSGLAGFTYEQYF
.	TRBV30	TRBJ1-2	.	TGTGCCTGGAGTGTCTCGGGGAACTATGGCTACACCTTC	CAWSVSGNYGYTF
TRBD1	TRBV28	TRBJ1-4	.	TGTGCCAGCAGTTATCCCCCCGGACAGGGGGCTTCTAATGAAAAACTGTTTTTT	CASSYPPGQGASNEKLFF
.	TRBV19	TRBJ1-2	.	TGTGCCAGTAGTATACCCGAGGGGGGGATTAGAGGCTACACCTTC	CASSIPEGGIRGYTF
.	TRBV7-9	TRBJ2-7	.	TGTGCCAGCAGCTCCTTGGACAGAAGCTACGAGCAGTACTTC	CASSSLDRSYEQYF
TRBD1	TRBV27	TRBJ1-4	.	TGTGCCAGCAGTCACAGGGGGGGCGGAATTGAAAAACTGTTTTTT	CASSHRGGGIEKLFF
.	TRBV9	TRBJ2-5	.	TGTGCCAGCAGCGTAGGAATTAGCATACAAGAGACCCAGTACTTC	CASSVGISIQETQYF
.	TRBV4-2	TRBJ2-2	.	TGTGCCAGCAGCCAAAGTATGACAGCGAACACCGGGGAGCTGTTTTTT	CASSQSMTANTGELFF
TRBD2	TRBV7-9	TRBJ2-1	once	TGTGCCAGCAGCCACCTACTAGCGGGAGAGAACAATGAGCAGTTCTTC	CASSHLLAGENNEQFF
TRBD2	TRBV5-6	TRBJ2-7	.	TGTGCCAGCAGCTCGGGACTACCAGGCTACGAGCAGTACTTC	CASSSGLPGYEQYF
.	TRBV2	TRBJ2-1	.	TGTGCCAGCAGTGAGGGGGGACTGCTCTACAATGAGCAGTTCTTC	CASSEGGLLYNEQFF
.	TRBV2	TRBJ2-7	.	TGTGCCAGCAGCGTTAGTCAAACCCCCTACGAGCAGTACTTC	CASSVSQTPYEQYF
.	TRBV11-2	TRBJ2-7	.	TGTGCCAGCAGCTTAGATCAGGGAAGGGGTGACGAGCAGTACTTC	CASSLDQGRGDEQYF
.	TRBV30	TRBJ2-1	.	TGTGCCTGGAGTGTATCGGGGGATGAGCAGTTCTTC	CAWSVSGDEQFF
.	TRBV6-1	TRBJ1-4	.	TGTGCCAGCAGGACGCTGGAGCCTGAAAAACTGTTTTTT	CASRTLEPEKLFF
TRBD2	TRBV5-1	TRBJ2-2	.	TGCGCCAGCAGCTATAGCGGGAGGGCCAACACCGGGGAGCTGTTTTTT	CASSYSGRANTGELFF
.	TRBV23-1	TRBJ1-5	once	TGCGCCAGCAGTCAAGGGGCCGAGCTCGGTAGGCCCCAGCATTTT	CASSQGAELGRPQHF
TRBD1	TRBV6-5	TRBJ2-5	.	TGTGCCAGCAGTTCCGGGACAGGGAAAAGGGAGACCCAGTACTTC	CASSSGTGKRETQYF
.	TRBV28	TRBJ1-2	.	TGTGCCAGCAGGCCTACAGGGTCCGGCCGGCATGGCTACACCTTC	CASRPTGSGRHGYTF
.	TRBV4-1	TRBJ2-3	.	TGCGCCAGCAGCCTTCGTGGTGCCGGGGAGGATACGCAGTATTTT	CASSLRGAGEDTQYF
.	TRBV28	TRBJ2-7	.	TGTGCCAGCAGGACAACAGGGTTTTCCATGGAGCAGTACTTC	CASRTTGFSMEQYF
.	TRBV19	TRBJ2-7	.	TGTGCCAGTAGTCAAAACTACGAGCAGTACTTC	CASSQNYEQYF
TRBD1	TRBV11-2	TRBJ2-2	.	TGTGCCAGCAGCTCCAGGACAGGGGAGAACACCGGGGAGCTGTTTTTT	CASSSRTGENTGELFF
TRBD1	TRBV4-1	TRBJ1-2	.	TGCGCCAGCAGCCAGGACAGGGGCTATGGCTACACCTTC	CASSQDRGYGYTF
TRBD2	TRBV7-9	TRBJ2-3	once	TGTGCCAGCCGCGGGTGGGAGGGCAGCACAGATACGCAGTATTTT	CASRGWEGSTDTQYF
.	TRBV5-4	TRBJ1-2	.	TGTGCCAGCAGCTTGGGCGGCGGCTACACCTTC	CASSLGGGYTF
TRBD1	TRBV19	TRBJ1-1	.	TGTGCCAGTAGGGGACAGGGAAAGAACACTGAAGCTTTCTTT	CASRGQGKNTEAFF
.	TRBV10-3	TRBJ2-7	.	TGTGCCATCAGTGAGGCGGATTACGAGCAGTACTTC	CAISEADYEQYF
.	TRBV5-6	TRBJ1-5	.	TGTGCCAGCAGCTTGGACGGGAGGCAGCCCCAGCATTTT	CASSLDGRQPQHF
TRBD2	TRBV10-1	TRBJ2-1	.	TGCGCCAGCAGTGAGTCGATCGGGAGGAAGAATGAGCAGTTCTTC	CASSESIGRKNEQFF
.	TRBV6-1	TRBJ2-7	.	TGTGCCAGCAGTGACGCCTCGGGTACCTACGAGCAGTACTTC	CASSDASGTYEQYF
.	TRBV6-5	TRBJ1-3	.	TGTGCCAGCAGTCAGAACAGGCGCTCTGGAAACACCATATATTTT	CASSQNRRSGNTIYF
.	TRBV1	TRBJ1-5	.	TGCACCAGCAGCCGGAGGCCCCAGCATTTT	CTSSRRPQHF
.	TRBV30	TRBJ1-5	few	TGTGCCTGGAGTGAGGGGGTCAATCAGCCCCAGCATTTT	CAWSEGVNQPQHF
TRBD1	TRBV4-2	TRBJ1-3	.	TGTGCCAGCAGCCGCGACAGGGGGATAGTCGGAAACACCATATATTTT	CASSRDRGIVGNTIYF
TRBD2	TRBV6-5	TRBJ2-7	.	TGTGCCAGCATCGGACTAGCGGGATCCTACGAGCAGTACTTC	CASIGLAGSYEQYF
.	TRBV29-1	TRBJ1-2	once	TGCAGCGCTTCACAGGGCAACTATGGCTACACCTTC	CSASQGNYGYTF
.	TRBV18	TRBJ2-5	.	TGTGCCAGCTCAAACCGGGTCCAAGAGACCCAGTACTTC	CASSNRVQETQYF
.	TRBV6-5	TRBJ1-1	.	TGTGCCAGCAGTTTGATCTTTCAGGGAACAAGTGAAGCTTTCTTT	CASSLIFQGTSEAFF
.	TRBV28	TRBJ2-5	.	TGTGCCAGCAGTTGGGCGGGTGAGACCCAGTACTTC	CASSWAGETQYF
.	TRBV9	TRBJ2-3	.	TGTGCCAGCAGCGTAGTGGAGGATACGCAGTATTTT	CASSVVEDTQYF